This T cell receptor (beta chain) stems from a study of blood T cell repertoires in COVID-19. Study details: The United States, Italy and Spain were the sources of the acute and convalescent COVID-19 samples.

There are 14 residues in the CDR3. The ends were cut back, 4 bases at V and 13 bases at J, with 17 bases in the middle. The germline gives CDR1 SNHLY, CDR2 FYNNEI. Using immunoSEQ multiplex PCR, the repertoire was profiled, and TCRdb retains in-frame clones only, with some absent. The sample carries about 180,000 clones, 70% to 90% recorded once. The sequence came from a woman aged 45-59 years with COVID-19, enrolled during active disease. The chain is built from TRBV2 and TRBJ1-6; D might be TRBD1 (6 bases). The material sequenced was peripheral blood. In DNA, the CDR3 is TGTGCCAGCAGTGCTAGAACAGGGTTAAGTCCCCTCCACTTT. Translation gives CASSARTGLSPLHF. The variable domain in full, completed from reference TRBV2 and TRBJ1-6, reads EPEVTQTPSHQVTQMGQEVILRCVPISNHLYFYWYRQILGQKVEFLVSFYNNEISEKSEIFDDQFSVERPDGSNFTLKIRSTKLEDSAMYFCASSARTGLSPLHFGNGTRLTVT.